These 20 T cell receptor beta chains were sequenced from one sample in a study of beta chain features in type 1 diabetes. Expressed TCRB transcripts were sequenced, since all the RNA that had been isolated was reverse transcribed. Produced via immunoSEQ multiplex PCR; TCRdb's table is partial and in-frame only. The sample lists 620,000 or so clones, less than 20% occurring once. Sequencing input: naive CD4+ T cells from blood. Every receptor here comes from a young man in good health.

The sample holds a few counts of this clone. Other DNA variants within this sample encode the same CDR3. Written as DNA, the CDR3 is TGTGCCTGGAGTGCGGGAACAGGGGGCTTCTCTGGAAACACCATATATTTT. It translates to CAWSAGTGGFSGNTIYF. The V and J genes are TRBV30 and TRBJ1-3; 9 bases match TRBD1. Germline CDR1 is GTSNPN and CDR2 is SVGIG (reference sequence). Trimming cost V 1 base and J 0 bases; bases outside gene matches: 7. This CDR3 region has 17 residues.

This clone has just a few counts. CDR3: CASSYSSGRGANVLTF. The CDR3 nucleotides are TGTGCCAGCAGTTACTCGTCCGGGAGAGGGGCCAACGTCCTGACTTTC. V gene TRBV6-6 combines with J gene TRBJ2-6; D is perhaps TRBD2 (6 bases). Germline CDR1 is MNHNY and CDR2 is SVGAGI (reference sequence). V gave up 0 bases and J gave up 4 bases, with 10 bases separating them. This CDR3 spans 16 amino acids.

This clone appeared a few times. The V call is TRBV27, the J call TRBJ2-7; TRBD1 aligns across 7 bases. V shed 5 bases and J 0 bases; nucleotides not matched to a gene: 4. The CDR3 has 14 residues. Germline CDR1 MNHEY, CDR2 SMNVEV (reference sequence). This CDR3 is CASSGRDSSYEQYF. The DNA for the CDR3 is TGTGCCAGCAGTGGCAGGGACAGCTCCTACGAGCAGTACTTC.

This clone was seen a handful of times. This sequence joins TRBV18 and TRBJ1-5, with D unresolved. Trimming pared 5 bases from V and 3 bases from J, leaving 8 bases between. This CDR3 has 13 amino acids. CDR1 and CDR2 from the germline V gene are KGHSH and LQKENI. CDR3 amino acids: CASSSLDNQPQHF. DNA of the CDR3: TGTGCCAGCTCAAGCCTCGACAATCAGCCCCAGCATTTT.

This clone has a handful of counts. This sequence joins TRBV19 and TRBJ2-5, with TRBD1 matching over 9 bases. The CDR3 runs 15 residues. The V segment lost 7 bases and the J segment 2 bases; nucleotides outside the gene matches: 8. Looked up from germline, CDR1 is LNHDA and CDR2 is SQIVND (reference sequence). CDR3: CASNHGTGPQETQYF. The CDR3 DNA reads TGTGCCAGTAACCACGGGACAGGGCCACAAGAGACCCAGTACTTC. Complete variable domain (other parts from reference TRBV19 and TRBJ2-5): DGGITQSPKYLFRKEGQNVTLSCEQNLNHDAMYWYRQDPGQGLRLIYYSQIVNDFQKGDIAEGYSVSREKKESFPLTVTSAQKNPTAFYLCASNHGTGPQETQYFGPGTRLLVL.

This clone occurred a few times. The V gene is TRBV4-3, the J gene TRBJ2-7, with 9 nucleotides matching TRBD1. The V and J ends lost 2 bases and 3 bases, in that order; junction bases with no gene match: 5. Germline CDR1 reads LGHNA; CDR2 reads YSLEER. The CDR3 totals 15 residues. CDR3 sequence reads: CASSQFNRGLYEQYF. The CDR3 region has the DNA TGCGCCAGCAGCCAATTTAACAGGGGGCTCTACGAGCAGTACTTC.

This clone was counted between two and nine times. This chain uses TRBV30 with TRBJ1-2; D gene uncertain. This CDR3 has 14 amino acids. Germline lookup yields CDR1 GTSNPN and CDR2 SVGIG (reference sequence). Trimming cost V 1 base and J 6 bases, with 15 bases left between them. CDR3 sequence: CAWSAPPSGHGYTF. Written as DNA, the CDR3 is TGTGCCTGGAGTGCCCCCCCGAGTGGGCATGGCTACACCTTC.

This clone was seen only a few times. The chain has TRBV19 and TRBJ1-1, with 7 bases identical to TRBD1. V lost 6 bases, J lost 0 bases, and 4 bases stayed unmatched. The CDR3 consists of 14 residues. Per the germline V gene, CDR1 is LNHDA and CDR2 is SQIVND (reference sequence). This CDR3 reads CASRRQGLNTEAFF. The CDR3 DNA reads TGTGCCAGTAGACGACAGGGATTGAACACTGAAGCTTTCTTT. The whole variable domain, remainder taken from reference TRBV19 and TRBJ1-1, is DGGITQSPKYLFRKEGQNVTLSCEQNLNHDAMYWYRQDPGQGLRLIYYSQIVNDFQKGDIAEGYSVSREKKESFPLTVTSAQKNPTAFYLCASRRQGLNTEAFFGQGTRLTVV.

This chain connects TRBV30 to TRBJ2-1; possible D gene TRBD2, 7 bases. Germline V gives CDR1 GTSNPN, CDR2 SVGIG (reference sequence). Deletions cut 0 bases from V and 7 bases from J, with 16 bases between. CDR3 length equals 15 residues. CDR3 DNA sequence: TGTGCCTGGAGTGTTACCTGGGGGGGCCTGAATGAGCAGTTCTTC. The encoded protein is CAWSVTWGGLNEQFF.

This clone appeared a few times. This rearrangement joins TRBV9 to TRBJ2-1; TRBD1 aligns across 7 bases. Germline V CDR1 and CDR2: SGDLS, YYNGEE. J lost 12 bases, V lost 0 bases, and 3 bases had no gene match. The CDR3 covers 12 residues. The CDR3 DNA reads as TGTGCCAGCAGCGTAGCGACAGGGACGCAGTTCTTC. Protein product: CASSVATGTQFF.

The J gene is TRBJ2-6, the V gene TRBV6-6, with no clear D. Trimming cost V 7 bases and J 2 bases, with 6 bases left between them. The CDR3 covers 13 residues. Germline V gives CDR1 MNHNY, CDR2 SVGAGI (reference sequence). For the CDR3, the DNA is TGTGCCAGCAAGGTCGCTGGGGCCAACGTCCTGACTTTC. Protein: CASKVAGANVLTF.

In this sample, this clone turned up a few times. This chain connects TRBV4-2 to TRBJ2-7, with 7 bases aligning to TRBD1. CDR3 length: 15 residues. Losses at the gene ends were 1 base for V and 3 bases for J; bases not matched to a gene: 6. CDR1 is LGHNA and CDR2 is YNFKEQ in the germline V gene. The CDR3 is CASSQAQGQNYEQYF. The DNA of the CDR3 is TGTGCCAGCAGCCAAGCGCAGGGACAGAACTACGAGCAGTACTTC.

This clone has a handful of counts. The gene calls are TRBV4-2 and TRBJ2-3; 9 bases fit TRBD1. The CDR3 loop spans 18 amino acids. Trimming cost V 2 bases and J 4 bases; bases outside gene matches: 13. CDR1 LGHNA and CDR2 YNFKEQ come from the germline V gene. The CDR3 region is CASSQYAPGTGTSDTQYF. The CDR3 DNA reads as TGTGCCAGCAGCCAATACGCTCCCGGGACAGGGACATCAGATACGCAGTATTTT.

On this clone: At the DNA level, this CDR3 is encoded by other sequences in the same sample as well. The chain links TRBV18 to TRBJ2-5, with a weak D call TRBD1 (6 bases). The germline V and J ends were trimmed by 5 bases and 2 bases, with 9 bases remaining between them. The length of the CDR3 is 13 residues. The germline CDR1 and CDR2 sequences are KGHSH and LQKENI. The CDR3 here is CASSSGQQETQYF. The CDR3 nucleotides read TGTGCCAGCTCATCTGGACAGCAAGAGACCCAGTACTTC.

A few counts support this clone. The chain is built from TRBV25-1 and TRBJ1-2; no reliable D call. Germline V CDR1 and CDR2: MGHDK, SYGVNS. The CDR3 loop spans 14 amino acids. V was cut by 4 bases and J by 8 bases, with 17 bases left in between. DNA for the CDR3: TGTGCCAGCAGTGCAATTAGAGGGCTGGGGGGCTACACCTTC. It is translated as CASSAIRGLGGYTF.

This clone showed up just a few times. The chain carries TRBV28 and TRBJ1-6; D may be TRBD1 (6 bases). Trimming pared 1 base from V and 7 bases from J, leaving 14 bases between. Germline V lookup: CDR1 MDHEN, CDR2 SYDVKM. The CDR3 is made up of 16 amino acids. The CDR3 nucleotides read TGTGCCAGCAGTTTATTGCCAGGACAGAGCAATTCACCCCTCCACTTT. Residues: CASSLLPGQSNSPLHF.

J is TRBJ1-4 and V is TRBV7-9; D remains unclear. Trimming left V 5 bases short and J 13 bases short, with 14 bases between. Per germline, CDR1 SEHNR and CDR2 FQNEAQ (reference sequence). The CDR3 is made up of 12 amino acids. CDR3 sequence: CASSDGPEGLFF. As DNA, the CDR3 is TGTGCCAGCAGCGACGGTCCTGAGGGACTGTTTTTT.

The chain carries TRBV7-2 and TRBJ2-3, with TRBD1 matching 7 bases. The CDR3 sequence is 16 residues long. Per germline, CDR1 SGHTA and CDR2 FQGNSA. J was trimmed by 0 bases and V by 1 base; bases with no gene match: 4. The CDR3 spells CASSLGGQPSTDTQYF. The DNA for the CDR3 is TGTGCCAGCAGCTTAGGGGGACAGCCGAGCACAGATACGCAGTATTTT.

The table lists this clone with a few counts. The rearrangement uses TRBV18 and TRBJ2-3; 12 nucleotides agree with TRBD2. Germline lookup yields CDR1 KGHSH and CDR2 LQKENI. The CDR3 is 15 amino acids. With 6 bases clipped from V and 1 base from J, the junction kept 2 bases outside the gene matches. The chain's CDR3 is CASSWTSGGTDTQYF. CDR3 sequence (DNA): TGTGCCAGCTCTTGGACTAGCGGGGGCACAGATACGCAGTATTTT.

V and J are TRBV2 and TRBJ2-2, with 11 bases lining up with TRBD2. The CDR3 covers 16 residues. The trim removed 5 bases at V and 5 bases at J, leaving 7 bases unmatched. Germline V CDR1 and CDR2: SNHLY, FYNNEI. CDR3 sequence (DNA): TGTGCCAGCAGTTTACGGACTAGCGGGTTAACCGGGGAGCTGTTTTTT. Protein sequence: CASSLRTSGLTGELFF.